This TCR beta chain appears in the sequencing data of a study of T cells in Graves' hyperthyroidism and ophthalmopathy. Diagnoses were established using clinical symptoms, serum thyroxine and TRAb, thyroid ultrasound and orbital computed tomography. Amplified TCR beta CDR3 regions came from RNA transcripts. During a first-round RT-PCR of the TCR CDR3, the HTBI primer set was used. Each CDR3 protein is one row after TCRdb ran MiXCR on the multiplex PCR reads. The sample consists of 200,000 to 250,000 distinct CDR3 sequences, roughly 18% of them appearing once. In germline, CDR1 is SNHLY, CDR2 FYNNEI. The CDR3 has 15 amino acids. Unmatched junction bases numbered 10, after V lost 4 bases and J lost 6 bases. This clonotype was observed a few times. Its antigen is as yet unknown. Study-wide results and limits: Blood samples included most of the expanded thyroid clonotypes exceeding 0.001.

The rearrangement uses TRBV2 and TRBJ2-3; 7 nucleotides agree with TRBD2. Sequenced input: blood. The TCR originated in a man between 45 and 60 years old with Graves' hyperthyroidism. The CDR3 protein is CASSVQLARADTQYF. CDR3 nucleotide sequence: TGTGCCAGCAGTGTTCAACTAGCGAGGGCGGATACGCAGTATTTT.